This is a list of T cell receptor beta chains from one sample in a study of T-cell memory formation after mild COVID-19. TCRdb reprocessed the 5' RACE reads with MiXCR, giving one entry per CDR3 protein. Of a few hundred thousand distinct CDR3 sequences in the sample, around a quarter were seen once. Material: PBMCs or a T cell subset sorted from them (not recorded which). The receptor source for this set is an adult woman who had mild COVID-19 (a few samples of this study predate the infection). Cell type and time point are not known. Both conserved end residues are part of each CDR3. D genes are given only for firm matches. Clone size is stated in some rows and not others, as once, few, many or a class when expanded.

>TRBJ2-3|NA|few|TRBV24-1
TGTGCCACCAGTGAGACAGGGAGGGGACTCACAGATACGCAGTATTTT
CATSETGRGLTDTQYF
>TRBJ2-4|NA|NA|TRBV7-9
TGTGCCAGCAGCCCTAGTAGGGGGGACAGAGCCAAAAACATTCAGTACTTC
CASSPSRGDRAKNIQYF
>TRBJ2-1|TRBD1|few|TRBV11-2
TGTGCCAGCAGCTTCAGGGGGCTCAATGAGCAGTTCTTC
CASSFRGLNEQFF
>TRBJ1-3|NA|NA|TRBV20-1
TGCAGTGCTAGGGGACCTCAGGTCCCCTCTGGAAACACCATATATTTT
CSARGPQVPSGNTIYF
>TRBJ2-1|TRBD1|few|TRBV24-1
TGTGCCACCAGTGATGAACAGGGGCTCCGGGAGCAGTTCTTC
CATSDEQGLREQFF
>TRBJ2-2|NA|NA|TRBV5-1
TGCGCCAGCAGCTCAAGACAGACCGGGGAGCTGTTTTTT
CASSSRQTGELFF
>TRBJ2-5|NA|NA|TRBV4-1
TGCGCCAGCAGCCAAGGGGATGGAGGGAGAGAGACCCAGTACTTC
CASSQGDGGRETQYF
>TRBJ2-3|NA|NA|TRBV30
TGTGCCTGGAATAGCGGCTACACTAGCACAGATACGCAGTATTTT
CAWNSGYTSTDTQYF
>TRBJ1-2|NA|once|TRBV27
TGTGCCAGCAGTTCGTTGTTGTCAGTCACGCGCTATGGCTACACCTTC
CASSSLLSVTRYGYTF
>TRBJ2-4|NA|NA|TRBV19
TGTGCCAGTACACCAGCGGGAGCCAAAAACATTCAGTACTTC
CASTPAGAKNIQYF
>TRBJ2-7|TRBD1|NA|TRBV4-1
TGCGCCAGCAGCCAAGATCCCCGGACAGGTTCCGGGCAGTACTTC
CASSQDPRTGSGQYF
>TRBJ2-7|NA|few|TRBV6-5
TGTGCCAGCAGTTACTCGAGTGGGGAGACCTACGAGCAGTACTTC
CASSYSSGETYEQYF
>TRBJ2-3|TRBD1|NA|TRBV29-1
TGCAGCGTTCCTCCGGGACAGGAGGTCACAGATACGCAGTATTTT
CSVPPGQEVTDTQYF
>TRBJ2-5|NA|NA|TRBV5-6
TGTGCCAGCAGCTTGGTTGTGGCGGGGCACGAGACCCAGTACTTC
CASSLVVAGHETQYF
>TRBJ1-1|TRBD1|NA|TRBV12-3/TRBV12-4
TGTGCCAGCAGTACCCATTCGACAGGGCGGACTGAAGCTTTCTTT
CASSTHSTGRTEAFF
>TRBJ2-1|TRBD2|NA|TRBV20-1
TGCAGTGCGGTGAAGCGGGAACGATCCTACAATGAGCAGTTCTTC
CSAVKRERSYNEQFF
>TRBJ2-7|TRBD1|few|TRBV12-3/TRBV12-4
TGTGCCAGCAGTTTCCAGACAGGGTTGAACTACGAGCAGTACTTC
CASSFQTGLNYEQYF
>TRBJ2-3|NA|few|TRBV4-3
TGCGCCAGCAGCCAAGATTGGGGCCGTGGCGCAGGCACAGATACGCAGTATTTT
CASSQDWGRGAGTDTQYF
>TRBJ2-5|TRBD1|NA|TRBV5-1
TGCGCCAGCAGCACCCCAGGGGGTGAAGAGACCCAGTACTTC
CASSTPGGEETQYF
>TRBJ2-2|TRBD2|few|TRBV7-6
TGTGCCAGCAGCCCAGCCGTCGGACTAGCGGGAGGGCCCACCGGGGAGCTGTTTTTT
CASSPAVGLAGGPTGELFF
>TRBJ1-2|NA|NA|TRBV6-4
TGTGCCAGCAGTGGGGGTTCTGGCTACACCTTC
CASSGGSGYTF
>TRBJ2-1|TRBD2|few|TRBV7-9
TGTGCCAGCAGCCCATGGCGGGAGGGCCGGTACAATGAGCAGTTCTTC
CASSPWREGRYNEQFF
>TRBJ2-7|NA|NA|TRBV2
TGTGCCAGCAAGTCCCCGGGACTCCTCTCCTACGAGCAGTACTTC
CASKSPGLLSYEQYF
>TRBJ1-5|NA|NA|TRBV30
TGTGCCTGGAGTGTAGGTATGGGGGGCGGTCAGCCCCAGCATTTT
CAWSVGMGGGQPQHF
>TRBJ2-3|NA|NA|TRBV7-9
TGTGCCAGCAGCTTCGATATAAACACAGATACGCAGTATTTT
CASSFDINTDTQYF
>TRBJ2-1|NA|few|TRBV6-5
TGTGCCAGCAGTTACTCCGGGACGAGAAGCTCCTACAATGAGCAGTTCTTC
CASSYSGTRSSYNEQFF
>TRBJ2-1|NA|NA|TRBV25-1
TGTGCCAGCAGTGGGGTGAGCGGTAGCTCCTACAATGAGCAGTTCTTC
CASSGVSGSSYNEQFF
>TRBJ2-1|NA|few|TRBV15
TGTGCTACCAGCAGAGATCGGGAAATTAATGAGCAGTTCTTC
CATSRDREINEQFF
>TRBJ1-3|NA|few|TRBV20-1
TGCAGTGCCGGTCAGAGCTCTGGAAACACCATATATTTT
CSAGQSSGNTIYF
>TRBJ2-1|TRBD2|few|TRBV11-1
TGTGCCAGCAGCATGGGGACTAGCGGCCAACCACCGAAGTTCTTC
CASSMGTSGQPPKFF
>TRBJ2-7|TRBD2|NA|TRBV6-5
TGTGCCAGCTTTCGGGCTAGCGGGACCTACGAGCAGTACTTC
CASFRASGTYEQYF
>TRBJ1-4|NA|NA|TRBV12-3/TRBV12-4
TGTGCCAGCAGTTTAGCCCCTATTCAGGGGTATAATGAAAAACTGTTTTTT
CASSLAPIQGYNEKLFF
>TRBJ2-1|NA|NA|TRBV9
TGTGCCAGCAGCGTATTACTTTACAATGAGCAGTTCTTC
CASSVLLYNEQFF
>TRBJ1-4|NA|NA|TRBV7-9
TGTGCCAGCAGCTTAGAGTATCAGCGAGCAACTAATGAAAAACTGTTTTTT
CASSLEYQRATNEKLFF
>TRBJ2-1|NA|NA|TRBV5-1
TGCGCCAGCAGCTTGTTGAACAATGAGCAGTTCTTC
CASSLLNNEQFF
>TRBJ2-1|TRBD2|once|TRBV24-1
TGTGCCACCAGTGATTCTGGACTAGCGGGAGGTTACTACAATGAGCAGTTCTTC
CATSDSGLAGGYYNEQFF
>TRBJ2-2|NA|NA|TRBV7-6
TGTGCCAGCAGCCCCCTTCGGGCAGGGCTCGACACCGGGGAGCTGTTTTTT
CASSPLRAGLDTGELFF
>TRBJ1-1|NA|NA|TRBV5-1
TGCGCCAGCAGCCCGGTTGTCACGAACACTGAAGCTTTCTTT
CASSPVVTNTEAFF
>TRBJ1-5|NA|NA|TRBV5-6
TGTGCCAGCAGCTCAGGACAGTATCAGCCCCAGCATTTT
CASSSGQYQPQHF
>TRBJ2-2|NA|NA|TRBV7-6
TGTGCCAGCAGCGGCGAGCAGGGTCTGGTCACCGGGGAGCTGTTTTTT
CASSGEQGLVTGELFF
>TRBJ1-5|TRBD1|NA|TRBV6-5
TGTGCCAGCAGTTACTCGTCTCCGGGGCAGGGGGCGGGACAGCCCCAGCATTTT
CASSYSSPGQGAGQPQHF
>TRBJ1-1|NA|NA|TRBV18
TGTGCCAGCTCACCCCAGGGGAGTACTGAAGCTTTCTTT
CASSPQGSTEAFF
>TRBJ2-5|TRBD1|NA|TRBV2
TGTGCCAGCAGGAGGACAGGGGACGTGGAGACCCAGTACTTC
CASRRTGDVETQYF
>TRBJ2-1|TRBD2|NA|TRBV4-1
TGCGCCAGCAGCCAAGAGGGAGGGGCTAGCTCCTACAATGAGCAGTTCTTC
CASSQEGGASSYNEQFF
>TRBJ1-4|NA|NA|TRBV6-5
TGTGCCAGCAGTTACGCCAAAACTAATGAAAAACTGTTTTTT
CASSYAKTNEKLFF
>TRBJ2-7|TRBD1|NA|TRBV28
TGTGCCAGCAGTTTACCCGGACAGGGTAGCCACGAGCAGTACTTC
CASSLPGQGSHEQYF